The 23 T cell receptor beta chains below all came from one sample that was sequenced in a study of blood T cells in healthy people across ages. Then a second PCR, running roughly 7 to 11 cycles, was carried out with a sample-barcoded 5' primer and a J-beta primer mix. TCRdb re-derived calls from the 5' RACE reads in MiXCR, one entry per CDR3 protein. The sample lists hundreds of thousands of distinct CDR3 sequences; approximately 30% were seen once. The specimen was blood. The receptor source for this set is a woman older than 75 in good health.

In the case of this clonotype: This sequence may be a read error, since a much larger clone differs from it by one base. The chain recombines TRBV4-2 with TRBJ1-2; 8 nucleotides line up with TRBD1. From germline, CDR1 is LGHNA and CDR2 YNFKEQ. CDR3 length: 14 amino acids. CDR3 in amino acids: CASSLRGQTGGCTF. CDR3 DNA: TGTGCCAGCAGCCTCAGGGGGCAAACGGGTGGCTGCACCTTC.

A remark on this clonotype: Possible read error: a much larger clone is one base away. V usage is TRBV20-1 and J usage is TRBJ1-2; TRBD1 might be the D (5 bases). CDR1 DFQATT and CDR2 SNEGSKA come from the germline V gene (reference sequence). The CDR3 is 11 residues long. V lost 3 bases to trimming and J lost 12 bases, with 14 bases between them. The CDR3 DNA reads TGCAGTGCTAGGGGGCGGGACGGCCACACCTTC. Translating gives CSARGRDGHTF.

A few counts support this clonotype. V usage is TRBV19 and J usage is TRBJ1-5; a possible D gene is TRBD1 (5 bases). This CDR3 comprises 15 residues. V lost 2 bases and J lost 7, with 15 bases in between. Germline assignment: CDR1 LNHDA and CDR2 SQIVND (reference sequence). The CDR3 region is CASSIPLRGRQPQHF. The CDR3 DNA sequence: TGTGCCAGTAGTATACCTTTGAGGGGAAGGCAGCCCCAGCATTTT.

V and J are TRBV20-1 and TRBJ2-6; D not resolved. Germline loops: CDR1 DFQATT, CDR2 SNEGSKA (reference sequence). Trimming stripped 6 bases from V and 3 bases from J, with 21 bases between. The CDR3 has 17 residues. CDR3 loop: CSATGRPHGDGANVLTF. The CDR3 DNA sequence: TGCAGTGCGACCGGGCGCCCTCACGGTGATGGGGCCAACGTCCTGACTTTC.

This clonotype has a count of ten or more. The chain employs TRBV14 and TRBJ2-1, with 7 nucleotides matching TRBD2. The CDR3 totals 16 residues. Per the germline V gene, CDR1 is SGHDN and CDR2 is FVKESK. The ends lost 1 base at V and 3 bases at J; junction bases unmatched: 6. In DNA, the CDR3 is TGTGCCAGCAGCCAAGGTCGCGGGGGAGTCTACAATGAGCAGTTCTTC. Amino acid sequence: CASSQGRGGVYNEQFF.

This clonotype was seen repeatedly, ten times or more. The chain couples TRBV9 to TRBJ2-1; D unclear. Germline V gene sequence: CDR1 SGDLS, CDR2 YYNGEE. This CDR3 contains 13 residues. The V and J ends lost 0 bases and 10 bases respectively, with 11 bases between them. The CDR3 sequence: CASSVANLHEQFF. Here the CDR3 DNA reads TGTGCCAGCAGCGTAGCTAACTTGCACGAGCAGTTCTTC. The variable domain in full, with the rest retrieved from reference TRBV9 and TRBJ2-1, is DSGVTQTPKHLITATGQRVTLRCSPRSGDLSVYWYQQSLDQGLQFLIQYYNGEERAKGNILERFSAQQFPDLHSELNLSSLELGDSALYFCASSVANLHEQFFGPGTRLTVL.

This clonotype has a count of ten or more. The chain joins TRBV6-1 to TRBJ2-4; 10 bases match TRBD1. CDR1 is MNHNS, CDR2 SASEGT, per germline. The CDR3 is made up of 15 amino acids. J was trimmed by 3 bases and V by 6 bases; bases with no gene match: 5. The CDR3 nucleotides are TGTGCCAGCAGGACAGGGGGCGCGGGCAAAAACATTCAGTACTTC. Protein: CASRTGGAGKNIQYF.

The table lists this clonotype with many counts. V and J are TRBV5-1 and TRBJ2-3; D unresolved. CDR3 length equals 14 residues. Per the germline V gene, CDR1 is SGHRS and CDR2 is YFSETQ. The germline V and J ends were trimmed by 4 bases and 0 bases, with 9 bases remaining between them. For the CDR3, the DNA is TGCGCCAGCAGCCCCCCTGCTAGCACAGATACGCAGTATTTT. Translation gives CASSPPASTDTQYF. The variable domain in full, with the rest retrieved from reference TRBV5-1 and TRBJ2-3, is KAGVTQTPRYLIKTRGQQVTLSCSPISGHRSVSWYQQTPGQGLQFLFEYFSETQRNKGNFPGRFSGRQFSNSRSEMNVSTLELGDSALYLCASSPPASTDTQYFGPGTRLTVL.

On this clonotype: Since a much larger clone is just one base distant, this may be a read error. The genes are TRBV6-1 and TRBJ2-7, with TRBD2 as a possible D gene (6 bases). The J call is doubtful: the DNA matches TRBJ2-5 better. CDR3 length: 16 residues. Germline CDR1 reads MNHNS; CDR2 reads SASEGT. CDR3 protein: CASSERGLRGGGTQYF. DNA of the CDR3: TGTGCCAGCAGTGAAAGGGGCTTGCGGGGTGGTGGGACCCAGTACTTC.

A note on this clonotype: Likely a read error: the CDR3 ends without its conserved phenylalanine or tryptophan. The chain has TRBV9 and TRBJ2-5; no clear D gene. Germline CDR1 SGDLS, CDR2 YYNGEE. The CDR3 sequence is 16 residues long. Trimming pared 0 bases from V and 4 bases from J, leaving 16 bases between. The CDR3 DNA reads TGTGCCAGCAGCGTAGCTAGTTGGGCAGGCCGAGAGACCCAGTACGTC. It yields the protein CASSVASWAGRETQYV.

This clonotype has ten or more counts. The chain carries TRBV4-2 and TRBJ1-5; D is undetermined. CDR3 length: 15 residues. CDR1 is LGHNA and CDR2 is YNFKEQ in the germline V gene. Trimming took off 0 bases at V and 3 bases at J, with 9 bases between the two ends. Here the CDR3 reads CASSQERTVNQPQHF. CDR3 DNA sequence: TGTGCCAGCAGCCAAGAACGCACCGTCAATCAGCCCCAGCATTTT.

V is TRBV2 and J is TRBJ1-4; 9 nucleotides agree with TRBD1. Germline trimming cut 6 bases from V and 16 bases from J; bases unmatched to any gene: 15. The CDR3 has 14 residues. CDR1 SNHLY and CDR2 FYNNEI come from the germline V gene. For the CDR3, the DNA is TGTGCCAGCAGCCCCGGGACAGGGACGTTTGGTCAGTTTTTT. Residues: CASSPGTGTFGQFF.

The chain is built from TRBV7-2 and TRBJ2-7; TRBD1 agrees at 12 bases. This CDR3 has 16 residues. V lost 1 base and J lost 4; bases outside the gene matches: 5. Germline V CDR1 and CDR2: SGHTA, FQGNSA. CDR3 amino acids: CASSLGGTGGIYEQYF. CDR3 bases: TGTGCCAGCAGCTTAGGGGGGACAGGGGGCATATACGAGCAGTACTTC. Supplemented by reference TRBV7-2 and TRBJ2-7, the full variable domain reads GAGVSQSPSNKVTEKGKDVELRCDPISGHTALYWYRQSLGQGLEFLIYFQGNSAPDKSGLPSDRFSAERTGGSVSTLTIQRTQQEDSAVYLCASSLGGTGGIYEQYFGPGTRLTVT.

This clonotype showed up many times. The chain employs TRBV20-1 and TRBJ2-4, with 13 bases identical to TRBD2. V was clipped by 2 bases and J by 2 bases; unmatched bases: 9. The V gene's germline CDR1 is DFQATT and CDR2 SNEGSKA (reference sequence). This CDR3 is 18 amino acids long. The CDR3 sequence: CSARRLAGGLVSKNIQYF. In nucleotides, the CDR3 is TGCAGTGCTAGAAGACTAGCGGGGGGACTGGTTTCCAAAAACATTCAGTACTTC.

About this clonotype itself: With a much larger clone just one base away, this may be a read error. This chain connects TRBV20-1 to TRBJ2-7; 11 bases map to TRBD1. After removal of 1 base from V and 7 bases from J, the junction contained 6 bases not matched to a gene. Germline CDR1 and CDR2: DFQATT and SNEGSKA (reference sequence). The length of the CDR3 is 14 residues. The CDR3 spells CSARAGTGGWEQYF. In DNA, the CDR3 is TGCAGTGCTAGAGCCGGGACAGGGGGGTGGGAGCAGTACTTC.

A few counts support this clonotype. Possible read error: a much larger clone is one base away. The chain has TRBV15 and TRBJ2-7; D is undetermined. CDR1 and CDR2 from the germline V gene are LNHNV and YYDKDF (reference sequence). The CDR3 contains 15 residues. CDR3 DNA: TGTGCCACCAGCAGAGAGGGCAGGTTCTTCTACGAGCGGTACTTC. Translating it yields CATSREGRFFYERYF.

This chain uses TRBV10-3 with TRBJ2-3, with D possibly called TRBD1 or TRBD2 (5 bases each). The CDR3 length is 15 residues. V shed 4 bases and J shed 6 bases, with 17 bases lying between them. Germline lookup yields CDR1 ENHRY and CDR2 SYGVKD. Written as DNA, the CDR3 is TGTGCCATCAGTGCCCCATGGGACCCTTCGGATACGCAGTATTTT. Translating gives CAISAPWDPSDTQYF.

There are many counts of this clonotype. This chain connects TRBV9 to TRBJ1-5; 8 bases are a match to TRBD1. The CDR3 loop spans 14 amino acids. V shed 3 bases and J 3 bases; nucleotides not matched to a gene: 2. CDR1 is SGDLS and CDR2 is YYNGEE in the germline V gene. CDR3 in DNA: TGTGCCAGCAGCGCGACAGGGGACAATCAGCCCCAGCATTTT. It codes for CASSATGDNQPQHF. Filled out from reference TRBV9 and TRBJ1-5, the complete variable domain reads DSGVTQTPKHLITATGQRVTLRCSPRSGDLSVYWYQQSLDQGLQFLIQYYNGEERAKGNILERFSAQQFPDLHSELNLSSLELGDSALYFCASSATGDNQPQHFGDGTRLSIL.

The chain uses TRBV24-1 and TRBJ2-5, with D unresolved. The CDR3 has 13 amino acids. Trimming took 2 bases from V and 2 from J, leaving 5 bases between them. CDR1 KGHDR and CDR2 SFDVKD come from the germline V gene. The CDR3 bases are TGTGCCACCAGTGATTCCTATCAAGAGACCCAGTACTTC. Translating it yields CATSDSYQETQYF.

This clonotype was seen ten or more times. The chain joins TRBV20-1 to TRBJ2-5; TRBD1 matches at 8 bases. CDR1 is DFQATT, CDR2 SNEGSKA, per germline (reference sequence). The CDR3 runs to 14 residues. Germline trimming cut 4 bases from V and 2 bases from J; bases unmatched to any gene: 6. CDR3 nucleotide sequence: TGCAGTGCTACTCCGGGACAGGATCAAGAGACCCAGTACTTC. Translated, it gives CSATPGQDQETQYF.

The chain carries TRBV7-2 and TRBJ1-2; no definite D call. CDR3 length equals 12 residues. The V and J ends lost 5 bases and 3 bases respectively, with 7 bases between them. Germline lookup yields CDR1 SGHTA and CDR2 FQGNSA. CDR3 loop: CASSQAHYGYTF. CDR3 DNA: TGTGCCAGCAGCCAAGCGCACTATGGCTACACCTTC.

This clonotype was detected ten times or more. This rearrangement joins TRBV7-6 to TRBJ2-3; 8 bases agree with TRBD2. Germline lookup yields CDR1 SGHVS and CDR2 FNYEAQ. The CDR3 has 15 residues. V shed 5 bases, J shed 0 bases, and the junction held 4 bases outside the gene matches. The CDR3 here is CASSPLAASTDTQYF. The CDR3, as DNA: TGTGCCAGCAGCCCACTAGCGGCTAGCACAGATACGCAGTATTTT.

Of note for this clonotype: A read error may explain this, as a much larger clone is one base away. The gene calls are TRBV4-3 and TRBJ2-7; no definite D call. The CDR3 totals 13 residues. From germline, CDR1 is LGHNA and CDR2 YSLEER. CDR3 in DNA: TGCGCCGGCAGCCAAGATATGGGTTACGAGCAGTACTTC. This translates into CAGSQDMGYEQYF.